These 13 T cell receptor beta chains came from one sample sequenced in a study of blood T cells in healthy people across ages. A sample-barcoded 5' primer and a J-beta primer mix were used in a second PCR of about 7 to 12 cycles. TCRdb reanalysed the 5' RACE reads using MiXCR and keeps one entry per CDR3 protein. In the table there are around 750,000 distinct CDR3 sequences, 53% of which are singletons. Sequenced input: blood. The receptors originated from a man older than 75 in good health.

The V call is TRBV7-2, the J call TRBJ1-5; tentatively, D is TRBD1 (6 bases). Germline V gene sequence: CDR1 SGHTA, CDR2 FQGNSA. V was cut by 0 bases and J by 10 bases, with 22 bases left in between. The CDR3 spans 17 residues. The CDR3 reads CASSLALGDMRMAPQHF. The CDR3 bases are TGTGCCAGCAGCTTAGCGCTGGGGGACATGCGTATGGCCCCCCAGCATTTT. Combining the CDR3 with reference TRBV7-2 and TRBJ1-5 gives the whole variable domain GAGVSQSPSNKVTEKGKDVELRCDPISGHTALYWYRQSLGQGLEFLIYFQGNSAPDKSGLPSDRFSAERTGGSVSTLTIQRTQQEDSAVYLCASSLALGDMRMAPQHFGDGTRLSIL.

The chain couples TRBV28 to TRBJ2-1, with unresolved D. The DNA end lines up better with TRBJ2-7; the J call may be wrong. Germline lookup yields CDR1 MDHEN and CDR2 SYDVKM. The CDR3 runs 14 residues. For the CDR3, the DNA is TGTGCCAGCAGTTCAGACACCTCCTACAATGAGCAGTACTTC. This sequence encodes CASSSDTSYNEQYF.

CDR3 nucleotide sequence: TGTGCCAGCAGCTTAAGTACGACAGGGAGCCAGCCCCAGCATTTT. Translation: CASSLSTTGSQPQHF. The chain recombines TRBV7-2 with TRBJ1-5; 7 nucleotides agree with TRBD1. V was clipped by 2 bases and J by 7 bases; unmatched bases: 8. The germline gives CDR1 SGHTA, CDR2 FQGNSA. This CDR3 contains 15 residues.

V usage is TRBV7-6 and J usage is TRBJ1-2; 10 nucleotides line up with TRBD1. CDR1 and CDR2 from the germline V gene are SGHVS and FNYEAQ. This CDR3 has 19 amino acids. V shed 0 bases and J 2 bases; nucleotides not matched to a gene: 12. The DNA of the CDR3 is TGTGCCAGCAGCTTAGCTTATAGGGGGACAGGGGTCGTAAACTATGGCTACACCTTC. Its translation is CASSLAYRGTGVVNYGYTF.

This clonotype was observed a few times. This chain links TRBV30 with TRBJ1-2; D not resolved. The germline V gene encodes CDR1 GTSNPN and CDR2 SVGIG (reference sequence). Trimming left V 2 bases short and J 0 bases short, with 7 bases between. The CDR3 contains 13 residues. CDR3 region: CAWSSGTNYGYTF. The CDR3 DNA is TGTGCCTGGAGTTCAGGAACTAACTATGGCTACACCTTC.

V is TRBV7-2 and J is TRBJ2-5; D gene uncertain. This CDR3 contains 16 residues. V shed 1 base and J shed 11 bases, with 23 bases lying between them. Germline-derived CDR1 and CDR2 are SGHTA and FQGNSA. The CDR3 region is CASSLVSVAAPKEQYF. In nucleotides, the CDR3 is TGTGCCAGCAGCTTAGTTTCTGTGGCAGCCCCTAAAGAGCAGTACTTC.

The genes are TRBV27 and TRBJ2-1; 10 positions agree with TRBD2. This CDR3 comprises 17 residues. CDR1 MNHEY and CDR2 SMNVEV come from the germline V gene (reference sequence). V lost 5 bases and J lost 6; bases outside the gene matches: 13. CDR3 nucleotide sequence: TGTGCCAGCAGTCGCCCAGAACTAGCGGGATTTGTCAATGAGCAGTTCTTC. Translated: CASSRPELAGFVNEQFF.

The chain joins TRBV27 to TRBJ2-1; TRBD1 matches at 10 bases. This CDR3 spans 14 amino acids. Per germline, CDR1 MNHEY and CDR2 SMNVEV (reference sequence). The trim removed 9 bases at V and 7 bases at J, leaving 9 bases unmatched. The CDR3: CASSWTGGANEQFF. The DNA of the CDR3 is TGTGCCAGTTCTTGGACAGGGGGAGCGAATGAGCAGTTCTTC.

This chain uses TRBV5-6 with TRBJ2-1, with D perhaps matching TRBD2 (6 bases). CDR1 and CDR2 from the germline V gene are SGHDT and YYEEEE. Trimming stripped 3 bases from V and 3 bases from J, with 16 bases between. The CDR3 consists of 16 residues. The DNA of the CDR3 is TGTGCCAGCAGCTCCGTCGCGGGGACCCTCTACAATGAGCAGTTCTTC. Translation gives CASSSVAGTLYNEQFF.

V usage is TRBV5-1 and J usage is TRBJ1-2; D may be TRBD1 (6 bases). The CDR3 contains 15 residues. V was clipped by 7 bases and J by 4 bases, with 20 bases between them. The germline gives CDR1 SGHRS, CDR2 YFSETQ. The CDR3 DNA follows: TGCGCCAGCCACCCTGGGGGGGGCGAAGGCTATGGCTACACCTTC. This sequence encodes CASHPGGGEGYGYTF.

V gene TRBV4-1 combines with J gene TRBJ2-5; D is uncertain. The germline V and J ends were trimmed by 4 bases and 5 bases, with 11 bases remaining between them. The CDR3 covers 13 residues. Germline CDR1 and CDR2: MGHRA and YSYEKL. The CDR3 loop reads CASSPTDMETQYF. CDR3 DNA sequence: TGCGCCAGCAGCCCGACCGACATGGAGACCCAGTACTTC.

The V call is TRBV20-1, the J call TRBJ2-1; a weak D match, TRBD2 (6 bases). In germline, CDR1 is DFQATT, CDR2 SNEGSKA (reference sequence). The CDR3 has 16 amino acids. V was clipped by 1 base and J by 0 bases, with 13 bases between them. The DNA of the CDR3 is TGCAGTGCTAGAGTACAGGAGGGAGCCTCCTACAATGAGCAGTTCTTC. The encoded protein is CSARVQEGASYNEQFF.

This clonotype was seen only a few times. This rearrangement joins TRBV12-3 or TRBV12-4 to TRBJ2-7; D could derive from TRBD1 or TRBD2 (5 bases each). CDR3 length: 15 residues. V lost 3 bases and J lost 2, with 14 bases in between. The CDR3 DNA sequence: TGTGCCAGCAGTTTTAGGGGAGTCTCGACCTACGAGCAGTACTTC. Amino acid sequence: CASSFRGVSTYEQYF.